This passage covers 5 T cell receptor beta chains from one sample sequenced in a study of cytomegalovirus exposure and HLA in healthy donors. Data came from immunoSEQ multiplex PCR; TCRdb stores just in-frame clones and leaves some out. The sample has about 200,000 clones; less than 90% are singletons. Sequenced input: PBMCs. The receptors originated from a woman between 18 and 29 years old in good health and CMV-seronegative.

The chain is built from TRBV4-1 and TRBJ2-7; TRBD1 might be the D (5 bases). The CDR3 covers 13 residues. CDR1 and CDR2 from the germline V gene are MGHRA and YSYEKL. Trimming shortened V by 0 bases and J by 5 bases, and 8 bases separated the two germline ends. This chain's CDR3 is CASSQDRVNEQYF. The CDR3 DNA sequence: TGCGCCAGCAGCCAAGACAGGGTGAACGAGCAGTACTTC.

The rearrangement uses TRBV28 and TRBJ2-7; 11 bases fit TRBD1. Germline-derived CDR1 and CDR2 are MDHEN and SYDVKM. Losses at the gene ends were 6 bases for V and 3 bases for J; bases not matched to a gene: 7. This CDR3 is built from 15 residues. This chain's CDR3 is CASRDGTGGLYEQYF. The CDR3 DNA reads TGTGCCAGCAGAGACGGGACAGGGGGTCTCTACGAGCAGTACTTC. Complete variable domain (other parts from reference TRBV28 and TRBJ2-7): DVKVTQSSRYLVKRTGEKVFLECVQDMDHENMFWYRQDPGLGLRLIYFSYDVKMKEKGDIPEGYSVSREKKERFSLILESASTNQTSMYLCASRDGTGGLYEQYFGPGTRLTVT.

In this sample, this clone turned up once. This chain uses TRBV25-1 with TRBJ2-1, with TRBD1 as a possible D gene (6 bases). Germline CDR1 reads MGHDK; CDR2 reads SYGVNS. Between the trimmed V and J ends, which lost 5 bases and 7 bases, there was a span of 18 bases. The CDR3 extends over 15 amino acids. CDR3 region: CASSLMRQGWNEQFF. CDR3 DNA sequence: TGTGCCAGCAGTCTAATGCGTCAGGGGTGGAATGAGCAGTTCTTC. The whole variable domain, remainder taken from reference TRBV25-1 and TRBJ2-1, is EADIYQTPRYLVIGTGKKITLECSQTMGHDKMYWYQQDPGMELHLIHYSYGVNSTEKGDLSSESTVSRIRTEHFPLTLESARPSHTSQYLCASSLMRQGWNEQFFGPGTRLTVL.

The V gene is TRBV29-1, the J gene TRBJ1-3, with D maybe TRBD1 (6 bases). The germline V gene has CDR1 SQVTM and CDR2 ANQGSEA. V lost 7 bases to trimming and J lost 11 bases, with 21 bases between them. The CDR3 contains 13 residues. CDR3 in amino acids: CSAARAGAPAIYF. DNA for the CDR3: TGCAGCGCCGCGAGGGCAGGGGCTCCCGCCATATATTTT.

The chain links TRBV11-2 to TRBJ2-1, with TRBD2 identical over 11 bases. Germline CDR1 is SGHAT and CDR2 is FQNNGV. The J segment lost 5 bases and the V segment lost 5 bases, leaving 11 bases of the junction unmatched. This CDR3 is 17 amino acids long. CDR3 amino acids: CASSARTSGQGHNEQFF. For the CDR3, the DNA is TGTGCCAGCAGCGCCCGGACTAGCGGGCAAGGGCACAATGAGCAGTTCTTC.